This T cell receptor beta chain was recorded in a study of shared T cell receptors in the human thymus. Profiled with immunoSEQ multiplex PCR; TCRdb holds only in-frame clones, not every one. Counted here are 720,000 or so clones, around 85% occurring once; the ten biggest clones make up more than 0.01%. This CDR3 has 13 amino acids. CDR1 is SGHDN and CDR2 is FVKESK in the germline V gene. Trimming took off 3 bases at V and 11 bases at J, with 13 bases between the two ends. These data were likewise used in another study, on human thymus T cells. From that study: Donation was from healthy Finnish infants who were having corrective surgery that addressed congenital heart defects. The thymus tissue came from resections taken during corrective heart surgery. The authors found apparently biased V and J gene usage in thymic and blood repertoires. Thymic repertoires from unrelated individuals overlapped highly, related research reported.

Sequenced: thymocytes. This chain joins TRBV14 and TRBJ1-4; D not resolved. The source of this sequence is a girl under three years old with a congenital heart defect. The CDR3 spells CASSHLGMEKLFF. The CDR3 DNA is TGTGCCAGCAGCCACCTAGGCATGGAGAAACTGTTTTTT.